A selection of T cell receptor beta chains follows, all from one sample in a study of shared clonotypes between healthy human individuals. Only in-frame clones appear in the TCRdb table, and some are missing; sequencing was by immunoSEQ multiplex PCR. Of approximately 2,000,000 clones listed, over 85% were seen once; the top ten hold about 1.7%. Material for sequencing was naive CD8+ T cells from PBMCs. The origin of the receptors is a man between 18 and 29 years old in good health. Some clones in this sample may be carry-over from other donors' samples. Each CDR3 is given with its conserved first and last residue. A D gene is named only where the DNA matches it firmly. Not all rows give a size; the values are once, few, many and, for expanded clones, a class.

>TRBJ2-4|.|.|TRBV25-1
TGTGCCAGCAGTGGGGTCGACAAAAACATTCAGTACTTC
CASSGVDKNIQYF
>TRBJ2-1|.|TRBD2|TRBV7-3
TGTGCCAGCAGCTTCTCACTAGCGGGAAACAATGAGCAGTTCTTC
CASSFSLAGNNEQFF
>TRBJ2-2|.|.|TRBV29-1
TGCAGCGCTGAACGGGGGAACACCGGGGAGCTGTTTTTT
CSAERGNTGELFF
>TRBJ2-5|.|.|TRBV9
TGTGCCAGCAGCGTAGGGAGGGGGCGCCGGGAGACCCAGTACTTC
CASSVGRGRRETQYF
>TRBJ2-3|.|.|TRBV2
TGTGCCAGCAGTGAAGCGGTCCCGATGGCTAGCGGCACAGATACGCAGTATTTT
CASSEAVPMASGTDTQYF
>TRBJ2-7|.|TRBD1|TRBV28
TGTGCCAGCAGTCGTCCGGGACAGATCCCGTACGAGCAGTACTTC
CASSRPGQIPYEQYF
>TRBJ2-2|.|TRBD2|TRBV28
TGTGCCAGCAGTTTACTAGCGGGGGGCACCGGGGAGCTGTTTTTT
CASSLLAGGTGELFF
>TRBJ1-2|.|TRBD1|TRBV13
TGTGCCAGCAGCACCCGGACAGGGTGGGTGGACTATGGCTACACCTTC
CASSTRTGWVDYGYTF
>TRBJ2-1|.|.|TRBV7-6
TGTGCCAGCAGCTTAGACAGGGAGGTGGTCAATGAGCAGTTCTTC
CASSLDREVVNEQFF
>TRBJ1-1|.|.|TRBV28
TGTGCCAGCAGTCCCCCCGGTCGGAGTAAACCTGAAGCTTTCTTT
CASSPPGRSKPEAFF
>TRBJ1-1|.|.|TRBV27
TGTGCCAGCAGTTTACATGCGTGGCTGGTGAACACTGAAGCTTTCTTT
CASSLHAWLVNTEAFF
>TRBJ2-5|.|TRBD1|TRBV5-6
TGTGCCAGCAGCTTGGGGAGACAGGGGAGGGAGACCCAGTACTTC
CASSLGRQGRETQYF
>TRBJ2-3|.|TRBD1|TRBV4-3
TGCGCCAGCAGCCAGGACGCGGGACAGGGGACAGATACGCAGTATTTT
CASSQDAGQGTDTQYF
>TRBJ2-3|.|TRBD2|TRBV9
TGTGCCAGCAGCTGGGGGGGATTAGCGCCCACAGATACGCAGTATTTT
CASSWGGLAPTDTQYF
>TRBJ2-7|.|.|TRBV11-2
TGTGCCAGCAGCTTAACGGGTAGCTCCTACGAGCAGTACTTC
CASSLTGSSYEQYF
>TRBJ2-1|once|.|TRBV10-3
TGTGCCTTGCGGGCCTCCCGGGGCCACAATGAGCAGTTCTTC
CALRASRGHNEQFF
>TRBJ1-2|.|.|TRBV30
TGTGCCTGGACAGGGAGTGGTGGCTACACCTTC
CAWTGSGGYTF
>TRBJ2-1|.|TRBD1|TRBV11-3
TGTGCCAGCAGCAGATCCGGGACAGGGCGTAATGAGCAGTTCTTC
CASSRSGTGRNEQFF
>TRBJ2-3|.|TRBD2|TRBV4-3
TGCGCCAGCAGCCAAGAGGTGGGGGGCGGAGGACTAGCGGGAGATACGCAGTATTTT
CASSQEVGGGGLAGDTQYF
>TRBJ2-7|.|TRBD1|TRBV7-9
TGTGCCAGCAGCTTACTCGGACAGGGCTACGAGCAGTACTTC
CASSLLGQGYEQYF
>TRBJ1-1|.|.|TRBV27
TGTGCCAGCAGTTTAACCGTAGGGGTCGGGAACACTGAAGCTTTCTTT
CASSLTVGVGNTEAFF
>TRBJ2-1|once|TRBD1|TRBV28
TGTGCCAGCATAGAGGGGACAGGGGCGCTTGAGCAGTTCTTC
CASIEGTGALEQFF